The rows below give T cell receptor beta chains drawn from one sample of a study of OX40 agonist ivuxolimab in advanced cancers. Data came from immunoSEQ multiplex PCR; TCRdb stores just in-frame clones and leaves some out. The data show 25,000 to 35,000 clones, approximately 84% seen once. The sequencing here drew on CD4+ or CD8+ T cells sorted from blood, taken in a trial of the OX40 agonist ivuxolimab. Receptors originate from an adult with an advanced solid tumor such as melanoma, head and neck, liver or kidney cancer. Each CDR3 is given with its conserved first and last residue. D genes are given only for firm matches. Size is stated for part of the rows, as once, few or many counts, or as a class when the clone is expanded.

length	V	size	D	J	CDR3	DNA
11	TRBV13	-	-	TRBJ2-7	CASSLGREQYF	TGTGCCAGCAGCTTAGGCCGCGAGCAGTACTTC
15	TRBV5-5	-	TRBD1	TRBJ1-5	CASSLEMGQNQPQHF	TGTGCCAGCAGCTTGGAGATGGGACAGAATCAGCCCCAGCATTTT
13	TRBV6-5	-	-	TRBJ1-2	CASSLRANYGYTF	TGTGCCAGCAGTCTTAGAGCTAACTATGGCTACACCTTC
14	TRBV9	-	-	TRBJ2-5	CASSVGRASKTQYF	TGTGCCAGCAGCGTAGGCAGGGCATCAAAGACCCAGTACTTC
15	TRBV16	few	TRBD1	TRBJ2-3	CASSHPGQGTDTQYF	TGTGCCAGCAGCCACCCGGGACAGGGCACAGATACGCAGTATTTT
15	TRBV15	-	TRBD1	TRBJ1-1	CATSESGTGFTEAFF	TGTGCCACCAGCGAATCCGGGACAGGGTTCACTGAAGCTTTCTTT
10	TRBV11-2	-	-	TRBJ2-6	CASSSNVLTF	TGTGCCAGCAGCTCCAACGTCCTGACTTTC
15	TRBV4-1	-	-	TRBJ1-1	CASSPKGQQNTEAFF	TGCGCCAGCAGCCCAAAAGGACAGCAGAACACTGAAGCTTTCTTT
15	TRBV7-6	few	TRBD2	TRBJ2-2	CASSPAGGPVGELFF	TGTGCCAGCAGCCCAGCGGGGGGGCCGGTCGGGGAGCTGTTTTTT
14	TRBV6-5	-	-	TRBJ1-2	CASSLRGPNYGYTF	TGTGCCAGCAGCCTCCGGGGGCCTAACTATGGCTACACCTTC
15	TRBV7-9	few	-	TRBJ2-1	CASSFLAIRANEQFF	TGTGCCAGCAGCTTCCTAGCCATAAGGGCGAATGAGCAGTTCTTC
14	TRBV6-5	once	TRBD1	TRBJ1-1	CASGTGAANTEASF	TGTGCCAGCGGGACAGGGGCGGCGAACACTGAAGCTTCCTTT
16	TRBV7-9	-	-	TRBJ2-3	CASSPPRALSTDTQYF	TGTGCCAGCAGCCCCCCGCGGGCACTTAGCACAGATACGCAGTATTTT
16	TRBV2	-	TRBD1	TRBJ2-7	CASTNSYRQGVNEQYF	TGTGCCAGCACCAACTCTTACCGACAGGGGGTCAACGAGCAGTACTTC
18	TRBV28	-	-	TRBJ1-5	CASSPYPRALYSNQPQHF	TGTGCCAGCAGTCCATACCCTCGGGCTCTGTATAGCAATCAGCCCCAGCATTTT
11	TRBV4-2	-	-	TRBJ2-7	CASSQGDQQYF	TGTGCCAGCAGCCAAGGTGACCAGCAGTACTTC
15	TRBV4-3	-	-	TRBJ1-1	CASSQVETGSTEAFF	TGCGCCAGCAGCCAAGTCGAAACAGGGTCCACTGAAGCTTTCTTT